These 11 T cell receptor beta chains originate from one sample sequenced in a study of blood T cell repertoires in COVID-19. Some clones are missing from TCRdb's copy, which holds only in-frame ones; the method was immunoSEQ multiplex PCR. The sample contains hundreds of thousands of clones, around 90% of which appear only once. Material: peripheral blood. All receptors derive from a man between 60 and 75 years old who had recovered from COVID-19.

This chain links TRBV11-2 with TRBJ2-1, with 10 nucleotides matching TRBD2. CDR1 and CDR2 from the germline V gene are SGHAT and FQNNGV. Trimming removed 1 base from V and 4 bases from J; junction bases left unmatched: 4. This CDR3 is built from 16 residues. The DNA for the CDR3 is TGTGCCAGCAGCTTAGTAGTGACTAGCGGGTACAATGAGCAGTTCTTC. Encoded protein: CASSLVVTSGYNEQFF.

The genes are TRBV5-1 and TRBJ1-4; 11 nucleotides match TRBD1. Unmatched junction bases numbered 9, after V lost 4 bases and J lost 7 bases. The CDR3 runs 16 residues. Germline CDR1 reads SGHRS; CDR2 reads YFSETQ. CDR3 loop: CASSLGQGGSVEKLFF. The CDR3, as DNA: TGCGCCAGCAGCCTGGGACAGGGGGGGAGTGTTGAAAAACTGTTTTTT.

The CDR3 is CASSVKGRTEAFF. The CDR3 DNA follows: TGTGCCAGCAGTGTGAAAGGGAGGACTGAAGCTTTCTTT. The gene calls are TRBV2 and TRBJ1-1; D is ambiguous. The germline gives CDR1 SNHLY, CDR2 FYNNEI. Trimming cost V 4 bases and J 5 bases, with 11 bases left between them. The CDR3 runs to 13 residues. The full variable domain, with the rest looked up from reference TRBV2 and TRBJ1-1, is EPEVTQTPSHQVTQMGQEVILRCVPISNHLYFYWYRQILGQKVEFLVSFYNNEISEKSEIFDDQFSVERPDGSNFTLKIRSTKLEDSAMYFCASSVKGRTEAFFGQGTRLTVV.

This clone was seen repeatedly, ten times or more. The chain employs TRBV20-1 and TRBJ2-7; D unclear. V was trimmed by 6 bases and J by 5 bases, leaving 11 bases between them. The CDR3 sequence is 11 residues long. Germline loops: CDR1 DFQATT, CDR2 SNEGSKA (reference sequence). This chain's CDR3 is CSANLRDEQYF. DNA for the CDR3: TGCAGTGCCAATCTTCGGGACGAGCAGTACTTC.

The CDR3: CASSTGHSGDNEQFF. In DNA, the CDR3 is TGTGCCAGCAGCACTGGACATTCGGGCGACAATGAGCAGTTCTTC. This chain uses TRBV7-3 with TRBJ2-1; D is possibly TRBD1 (5 bases). V was clipped by 5 bases and J by 5 bases, with 16 bases between them. The CDR3 extends over 15 amino acids. CDR1 and CDR2 from the germline V gene are SGHTA and FQGTGA. The variable domain in full, completed from reference TRBV7-3 and TRBJ2-1, reads GAGVSQTPSNKVTEKGKYVELRCDPISGHTALYWYRQSLGQGPEFLIYFQGTGAADDSGLPNDRFFAVRPEGSVSTLKIQRTERGDSAVYLCASSTGHSGDNEQFFGPGTRLTVL.

The V call is TRBV11-3, the J call TRBJ1-1, with 7 positions matching TRBD1. The CDR3 is 15 amino acids. Germline V gene data show CDR1 as SGHNT and CDR2 as YENEEA. V lost 4 bases to trimming and J lost 0 bases; unmatched junction nucleotides: 5. DNA for the CDR3: TGTGCCAGCAGCTCCACGACAGGGATGAACACTGAAGCTTTCTTT. Protein product: CASSSTTGMNTEAFF.

This clone was seen once. The chain uses TRBV5-1 and TRBJ1-1, with 7 nucleotides matching TRBD1. The germline gives CDR1 SGHRS, CDR2 YFSETQ. V gave up 7 bases and J gave up 5 bases; unmatched junction bases: 8. The CDR3 contains 13 residues. As DNA, the CDR3 is TGCGCCAGCGGCGAGACAGGGTGGACTGAAGCTTTCTTT. It codes for CASGETGWTEAFF.

The chain uses TRBV6-2 or TRBV6-3 and TRBJ1-6; no definite D call. V was shortened by 6 bases and J by 14 bases, with 26 bases between the two germline ends. CDR1 MNHEY and CDR2 SVGEGT come from the germline V gene. This CDR3 is 16 amino acids long. The CDR3 DNA sequence: TGTGCCAGCAGACCTACGGACCTCACTGTACCGAGGGCCCTCCACTTT. Translation: CASRPTDLTVPRALHF.

The chain uses TRBV12-5 and TRBJ2-5, with TRBD2 identical over 7 bases. Looked up from germline, CDR1 is LGHNT and CDR2 is FRNRAP. J gave up 8 bases and V 5 bases, and 8 bases lay outside the gene matches. This CDR3 contains 13 residues. The DNA of the CDR3 is TGTGCTAGTGGTCTCCGCACGGGAGGAACCCAGTACTTC. It codes for CASGLRTGGTQYF.

The CDR3 nucleotides read TGTGCTAGTGGTTTGTCGGGGGGCTCAAACACCGGGGAGCTGTTTTTT. Translating it yields CASGLSGGSNTGELFF. The V call is TRBV12-5, the J call TRBJ2-2; D is possibly TRBD2 (7 bases). Germline V gene sequence: CDR1 LGHNT, CDR2 FRNRAP. V lost 2 bases to trimming and J lost 2 bases, with 12 bases between them. The CDR3 consists of 16 residues. The full variable domain, its missing parts supplied by reference TRBV12-5 and TRBJ2-2, is DARVTQTPRHKVTEMGQEVTMRCQPILGHNTVFWYRQTMMQGLELLAYFRNRAPLDDSGMPKDRFSAEMPDATLATLKIQPSEPRDSAVYFCASGLSGGSNTGELFFGEGSRLTVL.

In this sample, this clone turned up once. The chain uses TRBV2 and TRBJ1-4, with TRBD1 matching over 7 bases. Per germline, CDR1 SNHLY and CDR2 FYNNEI. The V gene end was trimmed by 11 bases and the J gene end by 5 bases; junction bases not matched to a gene: 11. This CDR3 has 14 residues. The CDR3 spells CASLVQGGNEKLFF. The CDR3 DNA sequence: TGTGCCTCCCTGGTTCAGGGGGGCAATGAAAAACTGTTTTTT.